This T cell receptor beta chain was profiled in a study of blood T cell repertoires in COVID-19 (dated by TCRdb to 2020 to 2022). In terms of the full investigation: The collaborator samples originated in the United States, Italy and Spain and spanned the acute and convalescent phases of COVID-19. The repertoires were released in a freely available public database intended as a resource for research on the immune response to SARS-CoV-2. Nearly every sample came with metadata listing a de-identified subject ID, COVID-19 status, age in years and sex. Where available, HLA class I and class II types were taken from metadata supplied by the sample provider and were not determined by assay-based typing. Deeply sampled blood TCRbeta repertoires from subjects exposed to, actively infected with, or recovered from COVID-19 were included in the dataset. The material from the prospective study consisted of cDNA or gDNA derived from T cells, B-cell-depleted T cells, or PBMCs. Samples were obtained from the ongoing ImmuneRACE study (first 160 participants) and from some 1,200 subjects provided by 6 global collaborators.

Worth noting for this clone: Its antigen is unknown. No clone much larger than this one lies a single base away; base qualities are absent.

Participants in the prospective study were enrolled through a virtual design, were aged roughly 18 to 100 years, and lived in about 25 United States geographic areas. In the prospective study, cohorts were assigned on the basis of participant-reported clinical history obtained from a screening survey and a study questionnaire. A participant counted as exposed if, within 2 weeks of entering the study, that participant had been in contact with someone who had a PCR-confirmed or clinician-diagnosed COVID-19 case. In the prospective study, mobile phlebotomists collected whole blood, serum and a nasopharyngeal or oropharyngeal swab from each participant. Prospective study participants could optionally give additional blood draws and questionnaires over an approximately two-month period. Prospective study blood samples were shipped either frozen or at room temperature before DNA extraction. From cysteine to phenylalanine, the CDR3 is 11 amino acids long. The entry retains the CDR3 DNA only, 33 bases that are in frame from base 1. Trimming costs V 4 bases and J 2 bases, and their ends lie 3 bases apart. In the germline V gene, CDR1 corresponds to MNHEY and CDR2 to SVGEGT.

The study at large found these results: Clinical and demographic metadata were provided uncurated, with the amount varying by source and participant.

TCRbeta CDR3 regions were amplified from genomic DNA by means of the immunoSEQ Assay, a bias-controlled multiplex PCR. Regarding the original processing steps: The number of nucleated cells in each sample was estimated by amplification of reference gene primers within the assay. To quantify the absolute abundance of each unique TCRbeta CDR3 rearrangement, sequence reads were collapsed and filtered. For each sample, productive Simpson clonality was calculated as the square root of Simpson's diversity index across productive rearrangements. TCRdb obtained this table from immuneACCESS and retained in-frame rearrangements with V and J assigned. These tables miss some clones; where compared with another copy, unresolved V genes account for less than half of the shortfall, and the remainder is unexplained. The V and J calls and clone size were taken over from that table, and D and trimming were inferred from the DNA. This sample gives about 230,000 clones in total; over 70% of them show up just once. Roughly 3.7% of the sample is in the top ten clones.

The sequenced material came from PBMCs or T cells enriched from blood (not recorded which). This clonotype was obtained from a woman aged 30 to 39 who had been exposed to COVID-19. The sequence links TRBV6-2 or TRBV6-3 to TRBJ2-7; the D gene cannot be named for sure. The DNA is as follows: TGTGCCAGCAGTTCCGCCTACGAGCAGTACTTC. It translates to CASSSAYEQYF.